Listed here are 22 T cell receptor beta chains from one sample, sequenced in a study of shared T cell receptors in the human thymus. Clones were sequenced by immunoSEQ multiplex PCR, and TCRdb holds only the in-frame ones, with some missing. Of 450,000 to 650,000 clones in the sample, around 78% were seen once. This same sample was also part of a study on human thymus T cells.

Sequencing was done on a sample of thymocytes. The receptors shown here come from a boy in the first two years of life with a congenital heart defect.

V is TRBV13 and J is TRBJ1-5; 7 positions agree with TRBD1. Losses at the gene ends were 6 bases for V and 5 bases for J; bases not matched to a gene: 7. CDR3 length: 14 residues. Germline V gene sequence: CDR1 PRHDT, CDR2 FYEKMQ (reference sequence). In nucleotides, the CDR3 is TGTGCCAGCAGTTTGGGACAGAGACATCAGCCCCAGCATTTT. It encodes CASSLGQRHQPQHF.

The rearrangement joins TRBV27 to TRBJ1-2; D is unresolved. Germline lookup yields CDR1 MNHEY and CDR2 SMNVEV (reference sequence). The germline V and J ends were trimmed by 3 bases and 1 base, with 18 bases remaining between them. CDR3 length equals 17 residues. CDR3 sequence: CASSLDGRRAFNYGYTF. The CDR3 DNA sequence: TGTGCCAGCAGTTTGGACGGGAGGCGCGCCTTTAACTATGGCTACACCTTC.

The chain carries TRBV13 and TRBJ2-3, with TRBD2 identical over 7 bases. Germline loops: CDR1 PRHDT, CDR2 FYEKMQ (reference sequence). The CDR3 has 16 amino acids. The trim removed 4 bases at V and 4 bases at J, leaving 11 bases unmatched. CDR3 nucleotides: TGTGCCAGCAGCTCCCGAGGGGCGGGAGTTCCAGATACGCAGTATTTT. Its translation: CASSSRGAGVPDTQYF.

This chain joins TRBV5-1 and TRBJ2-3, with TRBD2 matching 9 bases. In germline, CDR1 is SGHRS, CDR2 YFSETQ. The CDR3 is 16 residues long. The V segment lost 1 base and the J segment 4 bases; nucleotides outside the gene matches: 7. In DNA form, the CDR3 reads TGCGCCAGCAGCTTGCCGAAGCGGGAGGAACCAGATACGCAGTATTTT. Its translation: CASSLPKREEPDTQYF. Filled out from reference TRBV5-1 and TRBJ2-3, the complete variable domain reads KAGVTQTPRYLIKTRGQQVTLSCSPISGHRSVSWYQQTPGQGLQFLFEYFSETQRNKGNFPGRFSGRQFSNSRSEMNVSTLELGDSALYLCASSLPKREEPDTQYFGPGTRLTVL.

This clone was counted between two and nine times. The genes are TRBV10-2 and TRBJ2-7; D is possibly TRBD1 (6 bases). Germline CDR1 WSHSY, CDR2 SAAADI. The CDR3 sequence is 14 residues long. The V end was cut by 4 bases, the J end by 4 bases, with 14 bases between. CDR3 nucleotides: TGCGCCAGCAGTGTCGGGACAAGGGGTTACGAGCAGTACTTC. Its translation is CASSVGTRGYEQYF.

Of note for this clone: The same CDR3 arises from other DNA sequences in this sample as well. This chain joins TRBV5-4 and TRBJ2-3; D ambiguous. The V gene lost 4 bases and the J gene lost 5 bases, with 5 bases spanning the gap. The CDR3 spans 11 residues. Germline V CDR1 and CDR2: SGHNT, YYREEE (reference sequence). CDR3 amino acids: CASSMRDTQYF. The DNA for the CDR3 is TGTGCCAGCAGCATGCGAGATACGCAGTATTTT.

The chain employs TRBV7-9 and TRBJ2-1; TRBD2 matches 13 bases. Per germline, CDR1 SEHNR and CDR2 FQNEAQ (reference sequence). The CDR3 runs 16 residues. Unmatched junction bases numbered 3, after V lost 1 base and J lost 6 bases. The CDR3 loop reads CASSLVRLAGGNEQFF. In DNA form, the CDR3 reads TGTGCCAGCAGCTTAGTTAGACTAGCGGGAGGCAATGAGCAGTTCTTC.

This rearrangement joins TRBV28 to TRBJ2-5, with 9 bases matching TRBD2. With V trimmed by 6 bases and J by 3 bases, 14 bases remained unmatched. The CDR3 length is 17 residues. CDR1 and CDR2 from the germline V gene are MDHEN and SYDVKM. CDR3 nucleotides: TGTGCCAGCAGCCGGCCGGAGGCGGGAGGGGGCGAAGAGACCCAGTACTTC. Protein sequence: CASSRPEAGGGEETQYF.

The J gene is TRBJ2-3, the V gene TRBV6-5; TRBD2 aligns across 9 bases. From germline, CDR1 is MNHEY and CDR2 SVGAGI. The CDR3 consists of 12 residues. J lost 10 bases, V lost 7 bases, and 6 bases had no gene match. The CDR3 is CASTDAGGAQYF. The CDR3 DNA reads TGTGCCAGCACCGACGCGGGGGGGGCGCAGTATTTT.

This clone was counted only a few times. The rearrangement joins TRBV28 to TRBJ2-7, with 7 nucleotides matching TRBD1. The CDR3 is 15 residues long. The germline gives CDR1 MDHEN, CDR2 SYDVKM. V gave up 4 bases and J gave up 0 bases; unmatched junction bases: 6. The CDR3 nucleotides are TGTGCCAGCAGTTACGGACAGGCGAGCTCCTACGAGCAGTACTTC. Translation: CASSYGQASSYEQYF.

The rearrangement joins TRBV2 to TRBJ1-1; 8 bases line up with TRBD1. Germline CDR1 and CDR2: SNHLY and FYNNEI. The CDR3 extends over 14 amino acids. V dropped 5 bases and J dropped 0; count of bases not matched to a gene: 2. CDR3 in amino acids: CASSPGGLNTEAFF. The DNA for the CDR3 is TGTGCCAGCAGTCCAGGGGGCCTGAACACTGAAGCTTTCTTT.

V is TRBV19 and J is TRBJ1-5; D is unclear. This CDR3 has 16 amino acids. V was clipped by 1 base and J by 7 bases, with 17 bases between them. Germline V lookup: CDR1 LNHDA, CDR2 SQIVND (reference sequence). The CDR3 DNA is TGTGCCAGTAGTATAGGCGAATGGAGAAGGCTGCAGCCCCAGCATTTT. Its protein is CASSIGEWRRLQPQHF.

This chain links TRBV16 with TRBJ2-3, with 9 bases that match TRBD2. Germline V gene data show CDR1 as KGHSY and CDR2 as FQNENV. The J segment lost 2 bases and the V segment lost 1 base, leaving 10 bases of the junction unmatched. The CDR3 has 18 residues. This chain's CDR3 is CASSQYRGRLADTDTQYF. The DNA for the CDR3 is TGTGCCAGCAGCCAATATAGAGGAAGACTAGCGGACACAGATACGCAGTATTTT.

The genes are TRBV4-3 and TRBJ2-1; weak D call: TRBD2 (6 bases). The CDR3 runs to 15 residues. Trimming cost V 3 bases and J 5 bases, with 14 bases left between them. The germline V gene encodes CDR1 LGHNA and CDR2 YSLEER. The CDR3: CASSQGGLLHNEQFF. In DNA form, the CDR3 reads TGCGCCAGCAGCCAGGGGGGACTCCTACACAATGAGCAGTTCTTC.

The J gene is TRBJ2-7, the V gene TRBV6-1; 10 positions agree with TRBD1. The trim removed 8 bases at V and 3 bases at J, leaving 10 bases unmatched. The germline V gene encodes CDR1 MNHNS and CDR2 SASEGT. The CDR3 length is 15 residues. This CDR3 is CASSEVGQGYYEQYF. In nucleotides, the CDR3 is TGTGCCAGCTCTGAGGTGGGACAGGGGTACTACGAGCAGTACTTC.

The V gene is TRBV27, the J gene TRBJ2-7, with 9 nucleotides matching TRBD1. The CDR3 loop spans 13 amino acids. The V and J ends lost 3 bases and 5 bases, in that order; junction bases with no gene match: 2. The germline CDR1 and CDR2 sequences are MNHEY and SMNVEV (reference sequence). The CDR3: CASSFRTGDEQYF. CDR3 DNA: TGTGCCAGCAGTTTCCGGACAGGGGACGAGCAGTACTTC.

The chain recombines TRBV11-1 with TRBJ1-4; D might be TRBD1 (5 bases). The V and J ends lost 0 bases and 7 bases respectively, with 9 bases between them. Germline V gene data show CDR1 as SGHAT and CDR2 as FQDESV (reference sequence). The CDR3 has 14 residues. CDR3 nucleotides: TGTGCCAGCAGCTTAGCAGGGGTCGGTGAAAAACTGTTTTTT. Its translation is CASSLAGVGEKLFF. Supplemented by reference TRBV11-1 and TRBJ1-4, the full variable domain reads EAEVAQSPRYKITEKSQAVAFWCDPISGHATLYWYRQILGQGPELLVQFQDESVVDDSQLPKDRFSAERLKGVDSTLKIQPAELGDSAMYLCASSLAGVGEKLFFGSGTQLSVL.

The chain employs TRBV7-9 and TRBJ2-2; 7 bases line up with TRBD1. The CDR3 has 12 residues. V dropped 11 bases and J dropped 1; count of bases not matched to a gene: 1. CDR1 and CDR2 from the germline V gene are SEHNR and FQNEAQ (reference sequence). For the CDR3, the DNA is TGTGCCGGGGACAGGAACACCGGGGAGCTGTTTTTT. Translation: CAGDRNTGELFF.

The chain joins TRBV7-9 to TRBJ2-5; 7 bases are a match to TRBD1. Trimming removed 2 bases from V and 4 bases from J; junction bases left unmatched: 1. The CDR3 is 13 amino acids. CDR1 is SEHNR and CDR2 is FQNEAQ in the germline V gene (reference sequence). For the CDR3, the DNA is TGTGCCAGCAGCTTACCAGGGGGAGAGACCCAGTACTTC. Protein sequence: CASSLPGGETQYF.

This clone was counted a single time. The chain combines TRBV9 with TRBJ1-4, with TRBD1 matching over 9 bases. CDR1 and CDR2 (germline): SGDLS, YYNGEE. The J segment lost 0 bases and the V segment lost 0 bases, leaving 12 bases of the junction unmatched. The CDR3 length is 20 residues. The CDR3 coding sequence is TGTGCCAGCAGCGTAGCCGAACAGGGGGCGGATCCCGCAACTAATGAAAAACTGTTTTTT. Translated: CASSVAEQGADPATNEKLFF.

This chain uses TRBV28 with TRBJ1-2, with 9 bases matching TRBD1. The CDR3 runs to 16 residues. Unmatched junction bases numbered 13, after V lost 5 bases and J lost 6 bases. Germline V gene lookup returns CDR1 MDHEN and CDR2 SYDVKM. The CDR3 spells CASSPTLSDRGDGYTF. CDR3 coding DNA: TGTGCCAGCAGTCCTACCCTTTCGGACAGGGGAGATGGCTACACCTTC.

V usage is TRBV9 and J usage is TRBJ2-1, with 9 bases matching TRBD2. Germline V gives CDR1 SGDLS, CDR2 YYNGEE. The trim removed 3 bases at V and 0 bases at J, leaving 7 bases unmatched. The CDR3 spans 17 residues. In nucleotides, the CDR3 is TGTGCCAGCAGCGCCCCCCTTAGCGGGAGCTCCTACAATGAGCAGTTCTTC. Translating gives CASSAPLSGSSYNEQFF.